This TCR beta chain derives from a study of shared clonotypes between healthy human individuals. For this clone: Its specificity is unknown.

Libraries were prepared by immunoSEQ multiplex PCR; TCRdb keeps only in-frame clonotypes and omits some of them. The sample yields 550,000 to 700,000 clones, around 78% seen once. General observations from the study: All-four-donor shared clonotypes had higher generation probabilities than non-shared clonotypes did. Relative to memory subsets, naive subsets generally showed larger estimated richness.

Splitting of CD4+ cells produced CD45RA+ naive and CD45RA-negative memory subsets. This CDR3 has 15 residues. The V and J ends lost 2 bases and 14 bases, in that order; junction bases with no gene match: 14. CDR1 is KGHSH, CDR2 LQKENI, per germline. The sample was memory CD4+ T cells sorted from blood. Subset reported: CD45RA-negative fraction. This TCR came from a woman aged 30 to 39 in good health. V gene TRBV18 combines with J gene TRBJ1-4; TRBD1 matches at 7 bases. Here the CDR3 DNA reads TGTGCCAGCTCACCAAACCGGGACAGCCGGAAGGCGCTGTTTTTT. Residues: CASSPNRDSRKALFF.